This T cell receptor (beta chain) was documented in a study of molecular identifiers for immune sequencing clone quantification. Comment on this clonotype: What it binds is not known. Just one base apart from a much larger clone, this may be a read error.

The CDR3 loop spans 14 amino acids. After removal of 8 bases from V and 4 bases from J, the junction contained 7 bases not matched to a gene. Methods described previously were used for bulk TCR libraries, and listed TCR primers were applied. TCRdb called the PCR reads again in MiXCR, with one record for every CDR3 protein. Among 460,000 or so distinct CDR3 sequences, about a fifth were seen once, and the ten largest hold more than 0.8%. The CD8+CD4-CCR7+CD45RA+ phenotype defined the sorted naive CD8 T cells. Study conclusions and caveats: Shared barcodes on identical TCR molecules could underestimate the sizes of highly expanded clones. In a background of around 970,000 naive cells, spiked Jurkat TCR RNA from one cell was reportedly detectable.

V is TRBV12-3 or TRBV12-4 and J is TRBJ2-3, with 9 bases fitting TRBD2. Sequencing was done on a sample of naive CD8+ T cells from blood, with Jurkat cell RNA spiked in. The subset was: FACS-sorted CD8+CD4-CCR7+CD45RA+ naive T cells. This TCR derives from a human donor in good health. Some libraries in this study had Jurkat cell RNA spiked in. The CDR3 region is CASGRGGPADTQYF. The CDR3 DNA sequence: TGTGCCAGCGGGCGGGGGGGCCCGGCAGATACGCAGTATTTT.